Detailed here is one TCR beta chain. Antigen specificity is unknown. The data were obtained in a study of beta chain features in type 1 diabetes. Study context: Summed over all samples, the examined sorted cells came to 95 million to 120 million. Whole-study findings and limits: PCR might pick shorter templates more often, in the same way for patients and controls. Any HLA type influence on TCRB rearrangement was left unresolved here.

CDR1 is SGHTA and CDR2 is FQGTGA in the germline V gene. The junction had 8 bases not matched to a gene; V was cut back by 4 bases and J by 2 bases. The CDR3 covers 15 residues. As every portion of the isolated RNA was reverse transcribed, the sequencing read expressed TCRB transcripts. Generated by immunoSEQ multiplex PCR, the TCRdb table keeps only in-frame clones and is missing some. This sample has under 950,000 clones, with roughly a sixth found just once. Sorted populations all exceeded 95% purity. The receptor's source is a woman younger than 35 in good health. Source material: naive CD4+ T cells from blood. The chain joins TRBV7-3 to TRBJ2-7; 7 bases are a match to TRBD1. The CDR3 spells CASSSYPGTAYEQYF. Written as DNA, the CDR3 is TGTGCCAGCAGCTCCTACCCGGGGACAGCCTACGAGCAGTACTTC.